A selection of T cell receptor beta chains follows, all from one sample in a study of neurological immune-mediated disorders. TCRdb passed the 5' RACE reads through MiXCR, listing each CDR3 protein once. This sample has more than 45,000 distinct CDR3 sequences, with approximately 10% found just once. The sequenced sample consisted of PBMCs. The receptors originated from a man in his fifties or sixties in good health. Each CDR3 is given with its conserved first and last residue. Fields, in order: J gene, V gene, D gene, clone size, CDR3 length, CDR3 protein, CDR3 DNA. The D gene is left open where the match is weak. Size is omitted from some rows. Given values are once, few, many or a class for expanded clones.

J: TRBJ2-2; V: TRBV28; D: NA; size: many; length: 15; CDR3: CASSLYGTWGGELFF; DNA: TGTGCCAGCAGTTTATACGGGACTTGGGGCGGGGAGCTGTTTTTT
J: TRBJ2-3; V: TRBV20-1; D: NA; size: many; length: 16; CDR3: CSAPKGGNRPTDTQYF; DNA: TGCAGTGCTCCCAAGGGGGGGAACAGGCCCACAGATACGCAGTATTTT
J: TRBJ1-5; V: TRBV12-3/TRBV12-4; D: TRBD1; size: NA; length: 14; CDR3: CVSISSGGYQPQHF; DNA: TGTGTCAGCATTTCCTCAGGGGGCTATCAGCCCCAGCATTTT
J: TRBJ2-1; V: TRBV12-3/TRBV12-4; D: TRBD2; size: many; length: 16; CDR3: CASSSVSSGGANEQFF; DNA: TGTGCCAGCAGTTCGGTGTCGAGCGGGGGGGCCAATGAGCAGTTCTTC
J: TRBJ2-1; V: TRBV20-1; D: NA; size: many; length: 15; CDR3: CSARDQGVSYNEQFF; DNA: TGCAGTGCTAGAGATCAAGGGGTCTCCTACAATGAGCAGTTCTTC
J: TRBJ2-3; V: TRBV20-1; D: TRBD1; size: many; length: 13; CDR3: CSAARDRGDTQYF; DNA: TGCAGTGCTGCCCGGGACAGGGGAGATACGCAGTATTTT
J: TRBJ2-3; V: TRBV7-8; D: TRBD1; size: many; length: 17; CDR3: CASSLYGTGMGTDTQYF; DNA: TGTGCCAGCAGCTTATACGGGACAGGGATGGGCACAGATACGCAGTATTTT
J: TRBJ1-1; V: TRBV4-3; D: NA; size: few; length: 16; CDR3: CASSQFSGPYNTEAFF; DNA: TGCGCCAGCAGCCAATTCTCCGGTCCCTACAACACTGAAGCTTTCTTT
J: TRBJ1-2; V: TRBV6-5; D: NA; size: many; length: 14; CDR3: CASSYYARTYGYTF; DNA: TGTGCCAGCAGTTACTATGCCAGGACCTATGGCTACACCTTC
J: TRBJ2-2; V: TRBV28; D: TRBD2; size: many; length: 20; CDR3: CASGDRAITSGIRLAGELFF; DNA: TGTGCCAGCGGTGACAGGGCGATAACTAGCGGGATTAGACTGGCCGGGGAGCTGTTTTTT
J: TRBJ2-7; V: TRBV28; D: NA; size: many; length: 14; CDR3: CASTSLTVSYEQYF; DNA: TGTGCCAGCACCTCTCTGACAGTCTCCTACGAGCAGTACTTC
J: TRBJ2-1; V: TRBV7-2; D: NA; size: NA; length: 11; CDR3: CASSFFDEQFF; DNA: TGTGCCAGCAGCTTCTTTGATGAGCAGTTCTTC
J: TRBJ2-5; V: TRBV5-1; D: TRBD2; size: many; length: 14; CDR3: CASRNLADQETQYF; DNA: TGCGCCAGCAGAAATCTAGCGGACCAAGAGACCCAGTACTTC
J: TRBJ1-4; V: TRBV4-3; D: TRBD1; size: many; length: 15; CDR3: CASSQQQGAREKLFF; DNA: TGCGCCAGCAGCCAGCAACAGGGGGCTCGTGAAAAACTGTTTTTT
J: TRBJ2-7; V: TRBV12-3/TRBV12-4; D: NA; size: many; length: 12; CDR3: CASSSSPPAQYF; DNA: TGTGCCAGCAGTTCCTCTCCGCCAGCCCAGTACTTC
J: TRBJ1-1; V: TRBV5-1; D: NA; size: many; length: 14; CDR3: CASSRRSGNTEAFF; DNA: TGCGCCAGCAGTAGACGTTCCGGGAACACTGAAGCTTTCTTT
J: TRBJ2-7; V: TRBV20-1; D: NA; size: many; length: 14; CDR3: CSASILGKGDEQYF; DNA: TGCAGTGCTAGTATTCTGGGAAAGGGCGACGAGCAGTACTTC
J: TRBJ1-1; V: TRBV20-1; D: TRBD1; size: many; length: 13; CDR3: CSASWTGDTEAFF; DNA: TGCAGTGCTAGTTGGACAGGAGACACTGAAGCTTTCTTT
J: TRBJ2-5; V: TRBV7-6; D: TRBD2; size: NA; length: 18; CDR3: CASSLWGLAGAIQETQYF; DNA: TGTGCCAGCAGCTTATGGGGCCTAGCGGGGGCCATCCAAGAGACCCAGTACTTC
J: TRBJ2-1; V: TRBV7-9; D: NA; size: NA; length: 13; CDR3: CASSLAGYPEQFF; DNA: TGTGCCAGCAGCTTAGCGGGGTACCCTGAGCAGTTCTTC
J: TRBJ2-7; V: TRBV29-1; D: NA; size: many; length: 18; CDR3: CSVETLVSGTGYSYEQYF; DNA: TGCAGCGTTGAAACCTTAGTCAGCGGGACAGGTTACTCCTACGAGCAGTACTTC
J: TRBJ2-5; V: TRBV6-1; D: TRBD2; size: many; length: 15; CDR3: CASSPGLAGIETQYF; DNA: TGTGCCAGCAGTCCCGGACTAGCGGGGATAGAGACCCAGTACTTC
J: TRBJ1-2; V: TRBV28; D: TRBD1; size: many; length: 16; CDR3: CASGILYRGPQHGYTF; DNA: TGTGCCAGCGGAATTCTTTACAGGGGTCCCCAACATGGCTACACCTTC
J: TRBJ2-2; V: TRBV12-3/TRBV12-4; D: NA; size: many; length: 14; CDR3: CASRPWRRTGELFF; DNA: TGTGCCAGCAGGCCATGGCGGCGCACCGGGGAGCTGTTTTTT
J: TRBJ2-1; V: TRBV7-3; D: NA; size: many; length: 14; CDR3: CASSLETVKDEQFF; DNA: TGTGCCAGCAGCTTGGAAACGGTTAAGGATGAGCAGTTCTTC
J: TRBJ2-3; V: TRBV6-6; D: NA; size: many; length: 13; CDR3: CASSYFRGDTQYF; DNA: TGTGCCAGCAGTTACTTCCGGGGAGATACGCAGTATTTT
J: TRBJ1-2; V: TRBV20-1; D: TRBD1; size: NA; length: 15; CDR3: CSAIGGRTGLDGYTF; DNA: TGCAGTGCTATTGGTGGGCGGACAGGCCTTGATGGCTACACCTTC
J: TRBJ2-7; V: TRBV5-8; D: NA; size: many; length: 15; CDR3: CASSLGQGPGMEQYF; DNA: TGTGCCAGCAGCTTGGGCCAGGGGCCGGGAATGGAGCAGTACTTC
J: TRBJ1-1; V: TRBV6-6; D: NA; size: NA; length: 13; CDR3: CASIADSTKEAFF; DNA: TGTGCCAGCATCGCGGACAGCACAAAGGAAGCTTTCTTT
J: TRBJ1-1; V: TRBV7-9; D: NA; size: many; length: 13; CDR3: CASSSREYTEAFF; DNA: TGTGCCAGCAGCTCCAGAGAATACACTGAAGCTTTCTTT
J: TRBJ1-2; V: TRBV29-1; D: NA; size: many; length: 13; CDR3: CSVRGPNSEGYTF; DNA: TGCAGCGTGCGGGGCCCGAACTCGGAAGGCTACACCTTC
J: TRBJ2-5; V: TRBV7-6; D: NA; size: many; length: 17; CDR3: CASSARDFRYIQETQYF; DNA: TGTGCCAGCAGCGCCCGGGACTTTCGATATATTCAAGAGACCCAGTACTTC
J: TRBJ2-1; V: TRBV20-1; D: NA; size: many; length: 15; CDR3: CSATPGTGRTDEQFF; DNA: TGCAGTGCTACCCCGGGGACTGGGAGGACCGATGAGCAGTTCTTC
J: TRBJ2-3; V: TRBV12-3/TRBV12-4; D: NA; size: many; length: 14; CDR3: CASTFVTGSDTQYF; DNA: TGTGCCAGCACTTTCGTCACAGGGTCGGATACGCAGTATTTT
J: TRBJ1-1; V: TRBV27; D: NA; size: NA; length: 19; CDR3: CASSLSVGRSGWVGTEAFF; DNA: TGTGCCAGCAGTTTATCGGTAGGGCGATCGGGCTGGGTGGGGACTGAAGCTTTCTTT